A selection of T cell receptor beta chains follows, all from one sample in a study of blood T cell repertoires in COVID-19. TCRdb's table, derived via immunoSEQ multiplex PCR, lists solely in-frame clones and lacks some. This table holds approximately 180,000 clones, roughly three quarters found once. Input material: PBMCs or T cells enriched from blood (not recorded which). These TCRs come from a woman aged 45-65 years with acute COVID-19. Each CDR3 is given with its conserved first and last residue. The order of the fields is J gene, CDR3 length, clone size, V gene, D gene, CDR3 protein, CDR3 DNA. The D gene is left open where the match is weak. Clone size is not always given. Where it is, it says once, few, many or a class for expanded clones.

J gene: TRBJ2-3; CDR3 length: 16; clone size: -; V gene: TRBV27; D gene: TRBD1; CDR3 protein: CASRKVGTGVEDTQYF; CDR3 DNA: TGTGCCAGCAGGAAAGTAGGGACAGGGGTGGAAGATACGCAGTATTTT
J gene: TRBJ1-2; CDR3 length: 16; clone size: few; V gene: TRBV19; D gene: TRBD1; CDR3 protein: CASSNRDRFLNYGYTF; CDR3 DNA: TGTGCCAGTAGTAACCGGGACAGGTTTTTAAACTATGGCTACACCTTC
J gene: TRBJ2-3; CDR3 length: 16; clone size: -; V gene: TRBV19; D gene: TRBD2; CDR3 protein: CASSIRGRGAVDTQYF; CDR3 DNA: TGTGCCAGTAGTATTCGGGGGCGGGGGGCGGTAGATACGCAGTATTTT
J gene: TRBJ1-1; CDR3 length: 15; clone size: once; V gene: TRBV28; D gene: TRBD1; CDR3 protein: CASSRDRGLNTEAFF; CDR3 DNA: TGTGCCAGCAGTAGGGACAGGGGCTTGAACACTGAAGCTTTCTTT
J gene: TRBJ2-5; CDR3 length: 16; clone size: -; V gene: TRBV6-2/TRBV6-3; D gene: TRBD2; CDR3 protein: CASSYLSGGVDETQYF; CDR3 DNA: TGTGCCAGCAGTTACCTTAGCGGGGGGGTAGATGAGACCCAGTACTTC
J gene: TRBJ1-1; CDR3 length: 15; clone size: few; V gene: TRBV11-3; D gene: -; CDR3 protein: CASSLSHRRNTEAFF; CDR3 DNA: TGTGCCAGCAGCCTCTCCCACAGGAGGAACACTGAAGCTTTCTTT
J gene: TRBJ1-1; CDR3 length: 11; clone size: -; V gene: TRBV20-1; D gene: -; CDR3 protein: CSARGHTEAFF; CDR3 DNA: TGCAGTGCTAGAGGACACACAGAAGCTTTCTTT
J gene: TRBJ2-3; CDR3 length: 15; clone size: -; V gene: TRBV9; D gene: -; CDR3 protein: CASSVIPTSTDTQYF; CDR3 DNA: TGTGCCAGCAGCGTAATCCCGACTAGCACAGATACGCAGTATTTT
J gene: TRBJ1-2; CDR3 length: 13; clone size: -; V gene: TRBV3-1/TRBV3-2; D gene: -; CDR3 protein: CASSLHQAGGYTF; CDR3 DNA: TGTGCCAGCAGCCTTCACCAAGCAGGTGGCTACACCTTC
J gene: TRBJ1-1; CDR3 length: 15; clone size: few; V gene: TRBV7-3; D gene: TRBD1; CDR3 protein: CASSTRQGGNTEAFF; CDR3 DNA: TGTGCCAGCAGTACCCGACAGGGCGGGAACACTGAAGCTTTCTTT
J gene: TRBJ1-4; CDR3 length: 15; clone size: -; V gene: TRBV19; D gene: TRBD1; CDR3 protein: CASSPPRGRNEKLFF; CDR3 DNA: TGTGCCAGTAGCCCCCCCAGGGGGAGAAATGAAAAACTGTTTTTT
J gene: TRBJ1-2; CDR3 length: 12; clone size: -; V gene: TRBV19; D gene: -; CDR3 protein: CASSTTWYGYTF; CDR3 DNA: TGTGCCAGTAGTACGACATGGTATGGCTACACCTTC
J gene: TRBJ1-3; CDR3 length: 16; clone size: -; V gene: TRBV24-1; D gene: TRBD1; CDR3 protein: CATSDSTGNSGNTIYF; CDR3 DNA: TGTGCCACCAGTGACTCGACAGGGAACTCTGGAAACACCATATATTTT
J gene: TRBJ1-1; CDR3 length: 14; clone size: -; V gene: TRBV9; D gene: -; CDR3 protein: CASSDTDSAYEAFF; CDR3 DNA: TGTGCCAGCAGCGACACGGACAGTGCCTATGAAGCTTTCTTT
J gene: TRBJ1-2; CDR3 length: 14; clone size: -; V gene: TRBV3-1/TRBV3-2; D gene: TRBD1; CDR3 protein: CASSPGTGMGGYTF; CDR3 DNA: TGTGCCAGCAGCCCCGGGACAGGGATGGGGGGCTACACCTTC
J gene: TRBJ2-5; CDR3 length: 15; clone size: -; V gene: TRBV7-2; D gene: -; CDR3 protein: CASSLFQGIGETQYF; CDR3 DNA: TGTGCCAGCAGCTTATTTCAGGGAATTGGGGAGACCCAGTACTTC
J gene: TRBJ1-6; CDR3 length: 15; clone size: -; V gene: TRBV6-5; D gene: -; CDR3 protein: CASSYSGGFNSPLHF; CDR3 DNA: TGTGCCAGCAGTTACTCGGGAGGGTTTAATTCACCCCTCCACTTT
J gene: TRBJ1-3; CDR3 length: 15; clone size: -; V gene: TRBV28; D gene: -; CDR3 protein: CASSWSDSSGNTIYF; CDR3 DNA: TGTGCCAGCAGTTGGTCTGACAGCTCTGGAAACACCATATATTTT
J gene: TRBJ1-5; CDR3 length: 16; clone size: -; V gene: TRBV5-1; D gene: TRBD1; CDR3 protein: CASSLGTGNSNQPQHF; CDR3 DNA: TGCGCCAGCAGCTTAGGGACAGGAAATAGCAATCAGCCCCAGCATTTT
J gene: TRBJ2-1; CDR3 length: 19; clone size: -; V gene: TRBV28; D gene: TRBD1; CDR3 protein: CARAPGQGSGKEGHNEQFF; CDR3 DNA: TGTGCCAGGGCCCCGGGACAGGGCTCGGGGAAGGAAGGACACAATGAGCAGTTCTTC
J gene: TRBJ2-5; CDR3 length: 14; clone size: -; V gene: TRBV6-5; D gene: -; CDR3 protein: CASSVGHRQETQYF; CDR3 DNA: TGTGCCAGCAGCGTGGGACACCGCCAAGAGACCCAGTACTTC
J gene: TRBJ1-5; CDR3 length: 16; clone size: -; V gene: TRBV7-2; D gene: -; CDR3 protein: CASSLEGVLGNQPQHF; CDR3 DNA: TGTGCCAGCAGCTTAGAGGGGGTGCTGGGCAATCAGCCCCAGCATTTT
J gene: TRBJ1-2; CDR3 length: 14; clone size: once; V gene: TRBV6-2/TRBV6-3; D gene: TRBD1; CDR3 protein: CASSSGTGPYGYTF; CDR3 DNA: TGTGCCAGCAGTTCCGGGACAGGGCCCTATGGCTACACCTTC
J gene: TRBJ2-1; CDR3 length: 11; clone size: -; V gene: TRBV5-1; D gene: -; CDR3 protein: CASSLLNEQFF; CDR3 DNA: TGCGCCAGCAGCTTGTTAAATGAGCAGTTCTTC
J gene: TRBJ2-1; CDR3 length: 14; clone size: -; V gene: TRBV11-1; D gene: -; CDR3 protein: CASSPGGLYNEQFF; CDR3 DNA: TGTGCCAGCAGCCCAGGGGGGCTCTACAATGAGCAGTTCTTC
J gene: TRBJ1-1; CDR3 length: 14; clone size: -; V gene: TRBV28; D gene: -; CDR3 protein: CASRPPRGRTEAFF; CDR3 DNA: TGTGCCAGCAGACCCCCGCGGGGGAGAACTGAAGCTTTCTTT
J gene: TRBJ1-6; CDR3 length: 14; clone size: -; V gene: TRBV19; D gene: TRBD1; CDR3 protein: CASSGTANNSPLHF; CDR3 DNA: TGTGCCAGTAGTGGGACAGCAAATAATTCACCCCTCCACTTT
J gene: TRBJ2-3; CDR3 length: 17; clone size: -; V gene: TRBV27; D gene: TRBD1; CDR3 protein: CASSLVGGTGGRDTQYF; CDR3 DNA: TGTGCCAGCAGTTTAGTTGGAGGGACAGGGGGCAGGGATACGCAGTATTTT
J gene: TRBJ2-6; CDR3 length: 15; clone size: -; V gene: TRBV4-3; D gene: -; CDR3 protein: CASSQQFSGANVLTF; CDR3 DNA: TGCGCCAGCAGCCAGCAGTTCTCTGGGGCCAACGTCCTGACTTTC
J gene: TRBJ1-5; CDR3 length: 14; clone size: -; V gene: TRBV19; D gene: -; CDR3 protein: CASTKAGSAQPQHF; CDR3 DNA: TGTGCCAGTACCAAGGCAGGGTCGGCTCAGCCCCAGCATTTT
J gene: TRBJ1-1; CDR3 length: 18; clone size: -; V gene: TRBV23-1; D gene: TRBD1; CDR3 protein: CASPRGPHDRGADTEAFF; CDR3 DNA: TGCGCCAGCCCCCGCGGCCCCCACGACAGGGGGGCGGACACTGAAGCTTTCTTT
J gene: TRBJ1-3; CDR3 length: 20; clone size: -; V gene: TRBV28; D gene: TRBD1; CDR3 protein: CASSPPPGQGLRLGGNTIYF; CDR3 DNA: TGTGCCAGCAGTCCACCACCGGGACAGGGGCTTAGGTTGGGAGGAAACACCATATATTTT
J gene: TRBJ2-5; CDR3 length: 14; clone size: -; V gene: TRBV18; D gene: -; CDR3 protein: CASSPPGPQETQYF; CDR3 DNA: TGTGCCAGCTCACCCCCGGGTCCCCAAGAGACCCAGTACTTC
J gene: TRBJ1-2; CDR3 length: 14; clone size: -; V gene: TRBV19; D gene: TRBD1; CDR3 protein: CASARDRGTYGYTF; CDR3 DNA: TGTGCCAGCGCCCGGGACAGGGGAACCTATGGCTACACCTTC
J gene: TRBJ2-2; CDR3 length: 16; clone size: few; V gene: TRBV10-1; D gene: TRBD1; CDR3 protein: CASSSRDSPNTGELFF; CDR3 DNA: TGCGCCAGCAGTTCCCGGGACAGCCCGAACACCGGGGAGCTGTTTTTT
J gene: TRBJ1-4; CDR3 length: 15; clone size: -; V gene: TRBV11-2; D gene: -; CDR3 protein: CASSPTGTSNEKLFF; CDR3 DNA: TGTGCCAGCAGCCCAACCGGGACATCTAATGAAAAACTGTTTTTT
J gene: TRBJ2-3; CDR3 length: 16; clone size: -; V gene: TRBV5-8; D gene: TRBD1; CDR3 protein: CASSLEPGQGLDTQYF; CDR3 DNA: TGTGCCAGCAGCTTGGAGCCGGGACAGGGGTTAGATACGCAGTATTTT
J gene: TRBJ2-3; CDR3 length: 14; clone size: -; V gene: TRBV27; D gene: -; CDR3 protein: CASSFERGTDTQYF; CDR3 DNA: TGTGCCAGCAGTTTCGAGCGGGGCACAGATACGCAGTATTTT
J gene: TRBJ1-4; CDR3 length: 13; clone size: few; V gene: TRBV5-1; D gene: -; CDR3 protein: CASREQAREKLFF; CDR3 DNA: TGCGCCAGCAGGGAACAGGCTCGGGAAAAACTGTTTTTT
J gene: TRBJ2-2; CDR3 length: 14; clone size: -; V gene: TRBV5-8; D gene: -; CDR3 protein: CASSLQPGTGELFF; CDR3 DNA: TGTGCCAGCAGCTTACAGCCAGGGACCGGGGAGCTGTTTTTT
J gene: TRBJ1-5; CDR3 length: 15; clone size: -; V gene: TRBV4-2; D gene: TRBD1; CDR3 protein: CASSQEGQGLQPQHF; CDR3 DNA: TGTGCCAGCAGCCAAGAGGGACAGGGACTTCAGCCCCAGCATTTT
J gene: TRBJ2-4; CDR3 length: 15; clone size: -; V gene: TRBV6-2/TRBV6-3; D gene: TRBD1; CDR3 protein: CASSRTGTGENIQYF; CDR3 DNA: TGTGCCAGCAGTCGTACCGGGACAGGGGAGAACATTCAGTACTTC
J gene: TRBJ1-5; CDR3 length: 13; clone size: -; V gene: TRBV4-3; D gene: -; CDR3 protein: CASSHLRGQPQHF; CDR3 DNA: TGCGCCAGCAGCCATCTCAGGGGTCAGCCCCAGCATTTT
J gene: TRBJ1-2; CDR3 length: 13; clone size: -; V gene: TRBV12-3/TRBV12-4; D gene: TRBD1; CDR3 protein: CASSLNRGRGYTF; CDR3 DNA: TGTGCCAGCAGCCTAAACAGGGGGCGAGGCTACACCTTC
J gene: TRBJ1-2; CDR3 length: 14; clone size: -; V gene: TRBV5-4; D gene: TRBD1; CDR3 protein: CATTLGQAEGGYTF; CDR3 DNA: TGTGCCACCACACTGGGACAGGCCGAAGGTGGCTACACCTTC
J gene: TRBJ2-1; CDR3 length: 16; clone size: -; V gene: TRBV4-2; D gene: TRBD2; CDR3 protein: CASSQESLAGGNEQFF; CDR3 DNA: TGTGCCAGCAGCCAAGAGTCACTAGCGGGGGGAAATGAGCAGTTCTTC
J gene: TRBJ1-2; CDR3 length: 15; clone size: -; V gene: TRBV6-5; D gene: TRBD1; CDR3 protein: CASRTGTGVSYGYTF; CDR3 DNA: TGTGCCAGCAGGACCGGGACAGGGGTTTCTTATGGCTACACCTTC
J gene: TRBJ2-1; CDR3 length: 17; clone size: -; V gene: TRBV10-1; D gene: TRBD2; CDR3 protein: CASSESGRTSANNEQFF; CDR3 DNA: TGCGCCAGCAGTGAGTCGGGGAGGACTAGTGCCAACAATGAGCAGTTCTTC
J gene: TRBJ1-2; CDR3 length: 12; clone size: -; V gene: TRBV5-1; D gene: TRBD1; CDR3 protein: CASSPGQNHYTF; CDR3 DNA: TGCGCCAGCAGCCCGGGACAGAACCATTACACCTTC
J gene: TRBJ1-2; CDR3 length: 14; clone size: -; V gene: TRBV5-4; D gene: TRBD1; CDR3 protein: CASSAGQGNYGYTF; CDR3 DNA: TGTGCCAGCAGCGCGGGACAGGGTAACTATGGCTACACCTTC
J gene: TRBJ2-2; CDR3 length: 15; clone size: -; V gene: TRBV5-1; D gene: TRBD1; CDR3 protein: CASGSGTANTGELFF; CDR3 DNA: TGCGCCAGCGGATCCGGGACAGCGAACACCGGGGAGCTGTTTTTT
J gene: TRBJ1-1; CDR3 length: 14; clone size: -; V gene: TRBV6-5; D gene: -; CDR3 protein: CASSTGWGNTEAFF; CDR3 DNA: TGTGCCAGCAGTACAGGTTGGGGAAACACTGAAGCTTTCTTT
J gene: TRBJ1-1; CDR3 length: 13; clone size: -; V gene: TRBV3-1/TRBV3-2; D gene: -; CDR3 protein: CASSVRGNTEAFF; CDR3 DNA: TGTGCCAGCAGCGTCAGGGGGAACACTGAAGCTTTCTTT
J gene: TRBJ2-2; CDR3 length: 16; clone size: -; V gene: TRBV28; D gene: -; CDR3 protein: CASSSDPLGAVGELFF; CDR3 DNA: TGTGCCAGCAGTTCCGACCCCTTGGGGGCCGTAGGGGAGCTGTTTTTT
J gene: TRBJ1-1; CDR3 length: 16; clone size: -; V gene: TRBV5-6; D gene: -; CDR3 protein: CASSFVGAFSNTEAFF; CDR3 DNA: TGTGCCAGCAGCTTTGTAGGGGCATTTTCGAACACTGAAGCTTTCTTT